This T cell receptor beta chain emerged from a study of shared clonotypes between healthy human individuals. This CDR3 contains 15 residues. Trimming stripped 4 bases from V and 1 base from J, with 12 bases between. Germline CDR1 is SGHRS and CDR2 is YFSETQ. Produced via immunoSEQ multiplex PCR; TCRdb's table is partial and in-frame only. This sample has approximately 1.5 million clones, with roughly 98% found just once. The chain couples TRBV5-1 to TRBJ2-1; weak D call: TRBD2 (5 bases). Material: naive CD4+ T cells sorted from blood. Subset noted: CD45RA+ positively selected. The receptor comes from a young man in good health. CDR3 residues: CASSNIAMSYNEQFF. The CDR3 DNA follows: TGCGCCAGCAGCAATATAGCGATGTCCTACAATGAGCAGTTCTTC.